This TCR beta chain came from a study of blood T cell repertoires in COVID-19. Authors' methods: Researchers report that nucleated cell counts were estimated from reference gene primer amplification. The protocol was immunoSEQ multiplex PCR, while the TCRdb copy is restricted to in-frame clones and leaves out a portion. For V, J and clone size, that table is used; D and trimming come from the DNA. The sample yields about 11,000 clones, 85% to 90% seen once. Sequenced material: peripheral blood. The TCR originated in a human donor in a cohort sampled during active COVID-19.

CDR3 sequence reads: CASSFGSGKTGYEQYF. The CDR3 nucleotides are TGCGCCAGCAGCTTCGGGAGCGGCAAAACCGGCTACGAGCAGTACTTC. V is TRBV5-1 and J is TRBJ2-7; TRBD2 is a possible D gene (6 bases). V lost 2 bases, J lost 3 bases, and 18 bases lay in between. This CDR3 spans 16 amino acids. Germline V lookup: CDR1 SGHRS, CDR2 YFSETQ.